Each of the 11 T cell receptor beta chains below was sequenced from the same sample in a study of identical twins' blood T cells. MiXCR was run by TCRdb on the 5' RACE reads, yielding one entry per CDR3 protein. Of 350,000 to 400,000 distinct CDR3 sequences listed, 28% were seen once; the top ten hold around 5.6%. Sequencing was performed on PBMCs. The receptors here all came from a woman between 18 and 55 years old in good health.

This clonotype appeared many times. The chain recombines TRBV10-3 with TRBJ1-1; D is unresolved. V was trimmed by 3 bases and J by 3 bases, leaving 17 bases between them. CDR3 length: 16 residues. Germline assignment: CDR1 ENHRY and CDR2 SYGVKD. CDR3 in amino acids: CAISEVPGSWDTEAFF. CDR3 DNA sequence: TGTGCCATCAGTGAAGTTCCGGGCTCCTGGGACACTGAAGCTTTCTTT.

The genes are TRBV11-2 and TRBJ2-3; 8 bases are shared with TRBD2. V dropped 7 bases and J dropped 6; count of bases not matched to a gene: 15. The V gene's germline CDR1 is SGHAT and CDR2 FQNNGV. The CDR3 runs to 16 residues. For the CDR3, the DNA is TGTGCCAGCACAGCCGGGACTAGGTTGGGGCGGGATACGCAGTATTTT. It specifies CASTAGTRLGRDTQYF.

This clonotype was observed a few times. A junction boundary mismatches the germline segment, possibly from a read error. V usage is TRBV6-5 and J usage is TRBJ1-1, with 7 positions matching TRBD1. The CDR3 runs 11 residues. The V gene's germline CDR1 is MNHEY and CDR2 SVGAGI. CDR3 bases: TGTGCCAGCACCCGGGACAGCATCCCTTACTTT. Protein sequence: CASTRDSIPYF.

This sequence joins TRBV29-1 and TRBJ2-3; weak D call: TRBD2 (5 bases). Germline lookup yields CDR1 SQVTM and CDR2 ANQGSEA. Trimming cost V 3 bases and J 1 base, with 5 bases left between them. The CDR3 totals 12 residues. The DNA of the CDR3 is TGCAGCGTTGACGGGGGCACAGATACGCAGTATTTT. Protein product: CSVDGGTDTQYF.

This clonotype occurred a few times. This chain links TRBV20-1 with TRBJ1-5; perhaps TRBD1 as D (6 bases). Germline-derived CDR1 and CDR2 are DFQATT and SNEGSKA (reference sequence). V lost 5 bases and J 4 bases, leaving 12 bases between the germline ends. The CDR3 sequence is 13 residues long. CDR3 sequence: CSAGGTQNQPQHF. In DNA, the CDR3 is TGCAGTGCTGGGGGGACACAAAATCAGCCCCAGCATTTT.

This clonotype was picked up a small number of times. V gene TRBV6-6 combines with J gene TRBJ1-4, with D possibly matching TRBD1 (5 bases). Germline V lookup: CDR1 MNHNY, CDR2 SVGAGI (reference sequence). Between the trimmed V and J ends, which lost 2 bases and 10 bases, there was a span of 17 bases. This CDR3 comprises 15 residues. CDR3 nucleotide sequence: TGTGCCAGCAGTTACCAAGTCGGAGGGGCGGGAAAACTGTTTTTT. Its protein product is CASSYQVGGAGKLFF.

The chain links TRBV20-1 to TRBJ2-7; D might be TRBD1 (6 bases). The CDR3 consists of 12 residues. The germline V and J ends were trimmed by 3 bases and 6 bases, with 12 bases remaining between them. Germline V gene data show CDR1 as DFQATT and CDR2 as SNEGSKA (reference sequence). DNA of the CDR3: TGCAGTGCTAGTCTAGGGGGAGCCGAGCAGTACTTC. Protein: CSASLGGAEQYF.

J is TRBJ2-1 and V is TRBV9; D gene ambiguous. Trimming removed 0 bases at V and 3 bases at J, with 13 bases between. The germline CDR1 and CDR2 sequences are SGDLS and YYNGEE. This CDR3 is built from 16 residues. The CDR3 DNA reads as TGTGCCAGCAGCGTAGGAAGAGCAGTTAGCTACAATGAGCAGTTCTTC. It translates to CASSVGRAVSYNEQFF. Variable domain in full (rest from reference TRBV9 and TRBJ2-1): DSGVTQTPKHLITATGQRVTLRCSPRSGDLSVYWYQQSLDQGLQFLIQYYNGEERAKGNILERFSAQQFPDLHSELNLSSLELGDSALYFCASSVGRAVSYNEQFFGPGTRLTVL.

This clonotype was counted only a few times. The chain couples TRBV4-3 to TRBJ1-1; 9 nucleotides match TRBD1. The CDR3 runs to 15 residues. The J segment lost 10 bases and the V segment lost 1 base, leaving 10 bases of the junction unmatched. Per germline, CDR1 LGHNA and CDR2 YSLEER. The CDR3 DNA is TGCGCCAGCAGCCAAGCACCAGGACAGGGGTTCGTAGCTTTCTTT. Its translation: CASSQAPGQGFVAFF.

V usage is TRBV6-1 and J usage is TRBJ2-2, with 8 bases matching TRBD1. With 9 bases clipped from V and 4 bases from J, the junction kept 7 bases outside the gene matches. Germline V gives CDR1 MNHNS, CDR2 SASEGT. CDR3 size: 14 residues. CDR3 coding DNA: TGTGCCAGTGGGACAGGCATTAGCACCGGGGAGCTGTTTTTT. This sequence encodes CASGTGISTGELFF.

This clonotype has a handful of counts. This chain links TRBV27 with TRBJ1-6; 7 bases are shared with TRBD1. CDR3 length: 15 amino acids. V lost 6 bases and J lost 2; bases outside the gene matches: 4. CDR1 is MNHEY and CDR2 is SMNVEV in the germline V gene (reference sequence). The CDR3 sequence is CASRQTGTYNSPLHF. In nucleotides, the CDR3 is TGTGCCAGCAGACAGACAGGGACCTATAATTCACCCCTCCACTTT.